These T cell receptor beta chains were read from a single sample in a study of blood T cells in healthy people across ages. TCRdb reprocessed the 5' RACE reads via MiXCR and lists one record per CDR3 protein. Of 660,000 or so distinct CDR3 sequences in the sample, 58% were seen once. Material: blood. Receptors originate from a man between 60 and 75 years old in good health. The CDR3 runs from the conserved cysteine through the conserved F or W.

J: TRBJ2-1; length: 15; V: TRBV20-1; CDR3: CSARDDGTIPYEQFF
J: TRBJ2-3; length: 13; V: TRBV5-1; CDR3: CASRTGDRDTQYF
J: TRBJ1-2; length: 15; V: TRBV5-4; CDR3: CASSLGQPQNYGYTF
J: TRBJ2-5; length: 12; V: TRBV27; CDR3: CASSLSGRLQYF
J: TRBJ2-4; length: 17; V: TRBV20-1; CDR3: CSARGPGSLLAKNIQYF
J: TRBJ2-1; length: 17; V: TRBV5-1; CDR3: CASSLARTSGVRNEQFF
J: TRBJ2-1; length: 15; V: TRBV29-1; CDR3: CSVEARAGVYNEQFF
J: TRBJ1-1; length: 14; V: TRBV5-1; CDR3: CASTGNPGNTEAFF
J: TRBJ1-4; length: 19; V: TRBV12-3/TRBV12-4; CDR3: CASGLRDRGGLATNEKLFF
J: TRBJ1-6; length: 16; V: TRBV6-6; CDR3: CASSERGLSLDSPLHF
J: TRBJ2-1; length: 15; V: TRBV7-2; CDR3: CASSLGGTQYNEQFF
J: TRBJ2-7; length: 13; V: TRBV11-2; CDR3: CASSLRWAYEQYF
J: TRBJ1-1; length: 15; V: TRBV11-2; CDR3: CASSHNTGGNTEAFF
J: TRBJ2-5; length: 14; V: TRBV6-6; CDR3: CASGFSGGKETQYF
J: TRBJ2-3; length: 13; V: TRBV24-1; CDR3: CATSDPGADTQYF
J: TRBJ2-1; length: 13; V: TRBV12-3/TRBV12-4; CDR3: CASSPNRALEQFF
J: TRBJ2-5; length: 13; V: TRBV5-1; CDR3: CASSYGLQETQYF
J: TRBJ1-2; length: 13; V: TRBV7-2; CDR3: CASSLVSRGGYTF
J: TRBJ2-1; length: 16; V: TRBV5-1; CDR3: CASSLALASGAGEQFF
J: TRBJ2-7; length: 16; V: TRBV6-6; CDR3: CASSYLRTGGVYEQYF
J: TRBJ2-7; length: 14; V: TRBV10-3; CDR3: CAISGGTGDDEQYF
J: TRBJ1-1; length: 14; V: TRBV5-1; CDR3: CASSPGTGQRRAFF
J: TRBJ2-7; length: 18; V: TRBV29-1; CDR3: CSVGLWTSGVSAAYEQYF
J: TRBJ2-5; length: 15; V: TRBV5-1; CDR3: CASSLRGRGRETQYF
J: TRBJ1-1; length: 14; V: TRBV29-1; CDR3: CSVAPRVRDTEAFF
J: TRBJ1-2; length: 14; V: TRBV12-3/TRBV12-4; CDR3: CASRRTGTNYGYTF
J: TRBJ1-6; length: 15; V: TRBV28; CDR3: CASSYRQVLNSPLHF
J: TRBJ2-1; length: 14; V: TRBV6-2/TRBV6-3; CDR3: CASKGQGVGYEQFF
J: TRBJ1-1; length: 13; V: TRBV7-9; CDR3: CASSLSGRTEAFF
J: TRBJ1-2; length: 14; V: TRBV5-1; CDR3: CASSPAEGNYGYTF
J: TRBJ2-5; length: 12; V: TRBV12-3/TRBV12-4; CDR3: CASTQGKETQYF
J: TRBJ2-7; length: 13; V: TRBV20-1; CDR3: CSATERLARKQYF
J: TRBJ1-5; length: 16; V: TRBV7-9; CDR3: CASSLDEARWDQPQHF
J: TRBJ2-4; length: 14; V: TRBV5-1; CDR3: CASSVAAAPNIQYF
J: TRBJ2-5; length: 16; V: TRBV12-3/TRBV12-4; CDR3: CASSPWTSGGPGTQYF
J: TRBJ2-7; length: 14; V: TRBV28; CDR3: CASSPSGGKYEQYF
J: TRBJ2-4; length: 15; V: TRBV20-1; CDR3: CSARYRGLAKNIQYF
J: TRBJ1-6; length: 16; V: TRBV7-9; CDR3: CASSPRGGQNNSPLHF
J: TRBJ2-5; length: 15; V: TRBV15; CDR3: CATSYRQGADETQYF
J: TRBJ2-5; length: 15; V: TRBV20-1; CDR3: CSARDGGRSEETQYF
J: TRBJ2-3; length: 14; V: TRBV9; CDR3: CASSVGQGSDTQYF